This TCR beta chain was captured by sequencing in a study of T-cell memory formation after mild COVID-19. Each CDR3 protein gets one entry after TCRdb re-called the 5' RACE reads with MiXCR. Of roughly 550,000 distinct CDR3 sequences in the sample, roughly 20% were seen once. This clonotype was sampled from an adult woman who had mild COVID-19 (a few samples of this study predate the infection). Cell type and time point are not known. The sample comprised PBMCs or a T cell subset sorted from them (not recorded which).

As DNA, the CDR3 is TGCAGCGTTGCGACAGGGACGAGCAATCAGCCCCAGCATTTT. Encoded protein: CSVATGTSNQPQHF. The chain recombines TRBV29-1 with TRBJ1-5; 7 bases fit TRBD1. V was clipped by 4 bases and J by 1 base; unmatched bases: 4. The V gene's germline CDR1 is SQVTM and CDR2 ANQGSEA. The length of the CDR3 is 14 residues. The variable domain in full, completed from reference TRBV29-1 and TRBJ1-5, reads SAVISQKPSRDICQRGTSLTIQCQVDSQVTMMFWYRQQPGQSLTLIATANQGSEATYESGFVIDKFPISRPNLTFSTLTVSNMSPEDSSIYLCSVATGTSNQPQHFGDGTRLSIL.